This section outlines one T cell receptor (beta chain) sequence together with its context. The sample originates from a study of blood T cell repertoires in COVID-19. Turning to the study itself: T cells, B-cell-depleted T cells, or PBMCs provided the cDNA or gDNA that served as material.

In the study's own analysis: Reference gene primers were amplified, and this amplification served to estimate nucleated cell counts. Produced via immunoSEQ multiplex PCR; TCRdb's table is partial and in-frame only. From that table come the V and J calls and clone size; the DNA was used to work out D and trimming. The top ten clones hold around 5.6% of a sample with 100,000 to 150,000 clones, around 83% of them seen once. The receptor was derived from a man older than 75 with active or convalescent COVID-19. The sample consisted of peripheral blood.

CDR3 sequence: CASSYWQGLETQYF. CDR3 DNA sequence: TGTGCCAGCAGTTACTGGCAGGGGCTGGAGACCCAGTACTTC. V and J are TRBV6-5 and TRBJ2-5; possible D gene TRBD1, 6 bases. The ends were cut back, 1 base at V and 5 bases at J, with 11 bases in the middle. Germline CDR1 reads MNHEY; CDR2 reads SVGAGI. This CDR3 region has 14 residues.